This TCR beta chain was observed in a study of blood T cell repertoires in COVID-19. Looking at the study overall: Donors in the United States, Italy and Spain gave samples during acute or convalescent COVID-19.

Germline V lookup: CDR1 MNHEY, CDR2 SVGEGT. Trimming cost V 2 bases and J 6 bases, with 11 bases left between them. CDR3 size: 14 residues. Authors' processing steps: Scientists estimated how many nucleated cells there were by amplifying reference gene primers. TCRdb's copy holds only in-frame clones and misses some; the assay was immunoSEQ multiplex PCR. V and J calls and clone size are given by that table; D and trimming were obtained from the DNA. The sample contains 90,000 to 120,000 clones, about 93% of which appear only once. The chain joins TRBV6-2 or TRBV6-3 to TRBJ2-1; D is perhaps TRBD1 (5 bases). The sequenced sample was peripheral blood. The sequence was collected from a woman aged 25 to 45 with acute or convalescent COVID-19. The CDR3 loop is CASSYRGFSNEQFF. Here the CDR3 DNA reads TGTGCCAGCAGTTACAGGGGCTTTAGCAATGAGCAGTTCTTC.